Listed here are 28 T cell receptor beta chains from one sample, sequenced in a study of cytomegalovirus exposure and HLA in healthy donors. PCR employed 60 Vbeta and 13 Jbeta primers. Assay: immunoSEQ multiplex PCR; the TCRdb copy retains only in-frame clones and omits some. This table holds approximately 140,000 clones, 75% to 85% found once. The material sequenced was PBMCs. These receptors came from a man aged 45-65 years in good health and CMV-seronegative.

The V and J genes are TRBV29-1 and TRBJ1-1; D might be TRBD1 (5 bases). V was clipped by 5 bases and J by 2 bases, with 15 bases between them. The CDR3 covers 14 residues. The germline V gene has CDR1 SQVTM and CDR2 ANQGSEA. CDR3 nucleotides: TGCAGCGTTTCCTCGGGGGGGGGAAACACTGAAGCTTTCTTT. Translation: CSVSSGGGNTEAFF.

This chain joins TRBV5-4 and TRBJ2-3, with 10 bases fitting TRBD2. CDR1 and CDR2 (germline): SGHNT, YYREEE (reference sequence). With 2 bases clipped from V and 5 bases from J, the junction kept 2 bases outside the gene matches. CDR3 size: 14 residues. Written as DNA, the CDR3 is TGTGCCAGCAGCTTTCTAGCGGGGGAAGATACGCAGTATTTT. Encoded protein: CASSFLAGEDTQYF.

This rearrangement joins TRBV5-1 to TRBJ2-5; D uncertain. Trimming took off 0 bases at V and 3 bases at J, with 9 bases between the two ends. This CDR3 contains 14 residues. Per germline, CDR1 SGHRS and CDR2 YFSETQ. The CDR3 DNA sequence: TGCGCCAGCAGCTTGGATCCAGGTGAAGAGACCCAGTACTTC. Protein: CASSLDPGEETQYF.

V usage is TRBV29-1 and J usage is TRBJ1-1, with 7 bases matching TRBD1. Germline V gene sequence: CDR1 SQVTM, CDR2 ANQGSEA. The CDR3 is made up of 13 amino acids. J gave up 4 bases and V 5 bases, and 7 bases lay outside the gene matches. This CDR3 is CSVRRGPGTEAFF. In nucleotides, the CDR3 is TGCAGCGTTAGGAGGGGGCCGGGCACTGAAGCTTTCTTT.

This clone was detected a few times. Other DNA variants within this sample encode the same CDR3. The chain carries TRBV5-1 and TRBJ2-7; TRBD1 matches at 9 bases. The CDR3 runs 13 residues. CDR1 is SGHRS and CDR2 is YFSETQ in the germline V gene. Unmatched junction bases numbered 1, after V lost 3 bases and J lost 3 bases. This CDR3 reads CASSSTGGYEQYF. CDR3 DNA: TGCGCCAGCAGCTCGACAGGGGGCTACGAGCAGTACTTC. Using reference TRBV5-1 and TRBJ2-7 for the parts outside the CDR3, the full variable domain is KAGVTQTPRYLIKTRGQQVTLSCSPISGHRSVSWYQQTPGQGLQFLFEYFSETQRNKGNFPGRFSGRQFSNSRSEMNVSTLELGDSALYLCASSSTGGYEQYFGPGTRLTVT.

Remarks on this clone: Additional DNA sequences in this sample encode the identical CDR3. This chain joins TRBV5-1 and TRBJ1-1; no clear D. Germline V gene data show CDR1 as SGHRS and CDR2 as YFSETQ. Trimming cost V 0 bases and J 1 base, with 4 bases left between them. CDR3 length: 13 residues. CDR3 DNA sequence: TGCGCCAGCAGCTTGGACAGGAACACTGAAGCTTTCTTT. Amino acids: CASSLDRNTEAFF. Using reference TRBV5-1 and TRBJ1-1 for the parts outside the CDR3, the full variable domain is KAGVTQTPRYLIKTRGQQVTLSCSPISGHRSVSWYQQTPGQGLQFLFEYFSETQRNKGNFPGRFSGRQFSNSRSEMNVSTLELGDSALYLCASSLDRNTEAFFGQGTRLTVV.

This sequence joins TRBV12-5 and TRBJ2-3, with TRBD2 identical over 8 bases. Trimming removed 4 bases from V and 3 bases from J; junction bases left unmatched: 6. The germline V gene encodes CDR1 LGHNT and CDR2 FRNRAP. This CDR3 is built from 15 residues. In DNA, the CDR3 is TGTGCTAGTGGTTCAGTAGCGGGGCTAACAGATACGCAGTATTTT. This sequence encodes CASGSVAGLTDTQYF.

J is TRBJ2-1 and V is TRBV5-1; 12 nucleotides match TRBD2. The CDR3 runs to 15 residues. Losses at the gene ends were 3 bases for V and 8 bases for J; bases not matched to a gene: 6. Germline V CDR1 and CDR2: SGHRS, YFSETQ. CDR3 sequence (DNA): TGCGCCAGCAGCTCGCTAGCGGGGGGGTATCATGAGCAGTTCTTC. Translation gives CASSSLAGGYHEQFF.

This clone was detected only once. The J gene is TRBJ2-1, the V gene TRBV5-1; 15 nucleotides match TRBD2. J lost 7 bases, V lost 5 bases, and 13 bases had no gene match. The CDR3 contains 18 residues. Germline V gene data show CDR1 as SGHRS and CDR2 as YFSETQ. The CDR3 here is CASSFASGLAGGLNEQFF. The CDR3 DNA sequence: TGCGCCAGCAGTTTTGCCTCCGGACTAGCGGGGGGGTTAAATGAGCAGTTCTTC.

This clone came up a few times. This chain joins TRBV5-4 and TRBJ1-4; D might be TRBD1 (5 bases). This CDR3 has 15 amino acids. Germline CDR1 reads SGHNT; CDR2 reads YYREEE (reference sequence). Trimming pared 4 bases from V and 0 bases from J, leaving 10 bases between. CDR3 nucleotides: TGTGCCAGCAGCGGGGGGGGATCAACTAATGAAAAACTGTTTTTT. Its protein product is CASSGGGSTNEKLFF.

Here the CDR3 DNA reads TGTGCCAGCAAACAGGCCTCCTACAATGAGCAGTTCTTC. Translating it yields CASKQASYNEQFF. The chain couples TRBV13 to TRBJ2-1; D may be TRBD1 (5 bases). Germline V gene sequence: CDR1 PRHDT, CDR2 FYEKMQ (reference sequence). This CDR3 region has 13 residues. Deletions cut 7 bases from V and 0 bases from J, with 7 bases between.

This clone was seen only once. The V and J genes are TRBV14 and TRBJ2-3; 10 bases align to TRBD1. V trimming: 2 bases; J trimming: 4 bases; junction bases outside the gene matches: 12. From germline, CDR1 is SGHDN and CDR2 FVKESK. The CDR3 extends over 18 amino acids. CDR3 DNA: TGTGCCAGCAGCCAACGCCGTCCGGGACAGGGGTCCGCAGATACGCAGTATTTT. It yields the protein CASSQRRPGQGSADTQYF.

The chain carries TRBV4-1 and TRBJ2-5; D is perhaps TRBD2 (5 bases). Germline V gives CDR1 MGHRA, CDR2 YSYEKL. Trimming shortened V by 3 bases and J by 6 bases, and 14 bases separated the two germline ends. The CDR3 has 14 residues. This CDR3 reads CASSQGGPRKTQYF. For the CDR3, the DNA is TGCGCCAGCAGCCAGGGCGGGCCCAGGAAGACCCAGTACTTC.

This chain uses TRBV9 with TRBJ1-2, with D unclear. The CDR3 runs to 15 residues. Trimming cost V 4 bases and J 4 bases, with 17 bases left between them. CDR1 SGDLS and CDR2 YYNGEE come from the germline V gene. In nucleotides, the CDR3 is TGTGCCAGCAGCCGGAACAGCCCAGCCAGCTATGGCTACACCTTC. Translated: CASSRNSPASYGYTF.

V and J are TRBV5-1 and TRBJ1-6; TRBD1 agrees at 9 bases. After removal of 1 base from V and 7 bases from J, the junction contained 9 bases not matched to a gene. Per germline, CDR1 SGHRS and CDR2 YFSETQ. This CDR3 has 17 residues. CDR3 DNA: TGCGCCAGCAGCTTGAATTCGCGGGACAGGGTAAATTCACCCCTCCACTTT. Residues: CASSLNSRDRVNSPLHF.

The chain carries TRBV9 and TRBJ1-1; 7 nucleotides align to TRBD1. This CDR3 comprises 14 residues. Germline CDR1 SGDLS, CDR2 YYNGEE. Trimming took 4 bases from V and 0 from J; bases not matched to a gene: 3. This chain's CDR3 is CASSSTGMNTEAFF. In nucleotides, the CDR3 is TGTGCCAGCAGCTCGACAGGGATGAACACTGAAGCTTTCTTT.

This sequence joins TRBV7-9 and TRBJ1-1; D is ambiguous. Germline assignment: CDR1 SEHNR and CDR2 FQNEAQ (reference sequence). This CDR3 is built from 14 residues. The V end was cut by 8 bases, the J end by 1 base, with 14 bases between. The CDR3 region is CASPNSISNTEAFF. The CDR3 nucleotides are TGTGCCAGCCCGAACTCAATTTCGAACACTGAAGCTTTCTTT. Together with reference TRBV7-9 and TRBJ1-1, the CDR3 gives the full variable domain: DTGVSQNPRHKITKRGQNVTFRCDPISEHNRLYWYRQTLGQGPEFLTYFQNEAQLEKSRLLSDRFSAERPKGSFSTLEIQRTEQGDSAMYLCASPNSISNTEAFFGQGTRLTVV.

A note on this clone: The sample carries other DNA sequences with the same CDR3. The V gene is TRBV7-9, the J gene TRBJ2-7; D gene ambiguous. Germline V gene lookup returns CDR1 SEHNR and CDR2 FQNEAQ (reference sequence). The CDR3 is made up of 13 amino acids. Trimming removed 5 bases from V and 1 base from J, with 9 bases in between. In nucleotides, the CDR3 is TGTGCCAGCAGCCTGCCGGGTTCCTACGAGCAGTACTTC. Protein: CASSLPGSYEQYF.

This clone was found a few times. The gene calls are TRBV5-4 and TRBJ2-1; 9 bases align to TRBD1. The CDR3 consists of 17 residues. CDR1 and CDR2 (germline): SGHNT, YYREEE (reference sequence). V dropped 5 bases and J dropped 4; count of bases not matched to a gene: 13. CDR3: CASSNTGTGFFYNEQFF. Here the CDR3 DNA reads TGTGCCAGCAGTAATACCGGGACAGGGTTTTTTTACAATGAGCAGTTCTTC.

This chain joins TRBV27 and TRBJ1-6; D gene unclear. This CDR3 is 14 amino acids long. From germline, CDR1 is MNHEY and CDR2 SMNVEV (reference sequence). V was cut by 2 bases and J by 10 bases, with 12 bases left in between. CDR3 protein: CASSLKHRLSPLHF. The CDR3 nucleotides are TGTGCCAGCAGTTTAAAGCATCGGTTGTCACCCCTCCACTTT.

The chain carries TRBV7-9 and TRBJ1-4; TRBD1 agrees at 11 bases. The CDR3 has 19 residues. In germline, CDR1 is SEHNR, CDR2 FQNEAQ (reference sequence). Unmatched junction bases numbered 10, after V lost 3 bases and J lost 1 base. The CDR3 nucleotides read TGTGCCAGCAGCTTCCCCCCGGGACAGGGGGGGAAAACTAATGAAAAACTGTTTTTT. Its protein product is CASSFPPGQGGKTNEKLFF.

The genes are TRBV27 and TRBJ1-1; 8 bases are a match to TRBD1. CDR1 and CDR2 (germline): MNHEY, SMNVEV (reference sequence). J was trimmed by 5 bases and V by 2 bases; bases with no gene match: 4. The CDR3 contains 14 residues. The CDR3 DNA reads TGTGCCAGCAGTTTAACAGGGGGGAGGACTGAAGCTTTCTTT. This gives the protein CASSLTGGRTEAFF.

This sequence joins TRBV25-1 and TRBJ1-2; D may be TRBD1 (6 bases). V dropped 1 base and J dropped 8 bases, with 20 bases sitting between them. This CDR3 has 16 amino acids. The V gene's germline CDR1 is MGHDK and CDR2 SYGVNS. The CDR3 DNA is TGTGCCAGCAGTGAATTTAGGGGGGGTCCTCCGTGGGGCTACACCTTC. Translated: CASSEFRGGPPWGYTF.

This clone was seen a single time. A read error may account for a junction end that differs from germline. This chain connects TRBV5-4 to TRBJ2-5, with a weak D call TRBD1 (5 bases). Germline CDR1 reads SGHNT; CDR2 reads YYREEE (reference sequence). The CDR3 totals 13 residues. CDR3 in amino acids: CASSLGQKDTQYF. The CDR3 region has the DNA TGTGCCAGCAGCTTGGGACAGAAAGACACCCAGTACTTC.

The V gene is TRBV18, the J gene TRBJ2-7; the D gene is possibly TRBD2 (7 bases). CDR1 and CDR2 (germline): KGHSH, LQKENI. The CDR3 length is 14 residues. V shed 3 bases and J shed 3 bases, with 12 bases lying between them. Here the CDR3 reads CASSPRGGGYEQYF. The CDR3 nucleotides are TGTGCCAGCTCACCGAGAGGGGGGGGCTACGAGCAGTACTTC.

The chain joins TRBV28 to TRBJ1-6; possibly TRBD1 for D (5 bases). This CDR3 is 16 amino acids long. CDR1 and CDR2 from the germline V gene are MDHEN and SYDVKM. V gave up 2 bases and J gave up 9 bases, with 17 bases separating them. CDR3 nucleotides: TGTGCCAGCAGTTTAGCCCGGGACTCAGGAACTTCACCCCTCCACTTT. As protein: CASSLARDSGTSPLHF.

The CDR3: CASSLTRSSYEQYF. DNA for the CDR3: TGTGCCAGCAGTCTTACTCGGAGCTCCTACGAGCAGTACTTC. The V gene is TRBV28, the J gene TRBJ2-7; D is unclear. Germline V lookup: CDR1 MDHEN, CDR2 SYDVKM. V lost 5 bases and J 0 bases, leaving 11 bases between the germline ends. This CDR3 has 14 amino acids.

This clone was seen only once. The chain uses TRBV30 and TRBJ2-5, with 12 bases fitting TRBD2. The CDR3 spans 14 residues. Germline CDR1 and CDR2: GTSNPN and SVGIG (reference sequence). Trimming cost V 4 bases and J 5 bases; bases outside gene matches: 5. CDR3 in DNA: TGTGCCTGGACTAGCGGGGGGGCTGGGGAGACCCAGTACTTC. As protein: CAWTSGGAGETQYF. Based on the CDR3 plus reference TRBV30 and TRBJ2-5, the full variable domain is SQTIHQWPATLVQPVGSPLSLECTVEGTSNPNLYWYRQAAGRGLQLLFYSVGIGQISSEVPQNLSASRPQDRQFILSSKKLLLSDSGFYLCAWTSGGAGETQYFGPGTRLLVL.